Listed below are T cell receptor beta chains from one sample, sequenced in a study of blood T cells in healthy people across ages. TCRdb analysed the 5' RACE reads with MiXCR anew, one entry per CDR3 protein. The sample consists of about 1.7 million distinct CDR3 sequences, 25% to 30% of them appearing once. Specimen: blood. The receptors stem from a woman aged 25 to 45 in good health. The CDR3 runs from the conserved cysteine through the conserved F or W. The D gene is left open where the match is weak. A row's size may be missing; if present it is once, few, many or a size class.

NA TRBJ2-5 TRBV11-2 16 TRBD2 CASRPGLAVPQETQYF TGTGCCAGCAGGCCAGGACTAGCGGTCCCTCAAGAGACCCAGTACTTC
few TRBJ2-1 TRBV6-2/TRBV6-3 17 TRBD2 CASSYPLGASGSHEQFF TGTGCCAGCAGTTACCCATTAGGGGCTAGCGGGAGCCATGAGCAGTTCTTC
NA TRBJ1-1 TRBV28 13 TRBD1 CASIPGQAGAAFF TGTGCCAGCATCCCCGGACAGGCCGGTGCTGCTTTCTTT
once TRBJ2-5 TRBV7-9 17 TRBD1 CASSSDREGRWQETQYF TGTGCCAGCAGCTCGGACAGGGAAGGGCGGTGGCAAGAGACCCAGTACTTC
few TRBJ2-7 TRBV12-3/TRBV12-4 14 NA CASRYRGGAYAQYF TGTGCCAGCCGGTACCGTGGGGGAGCCTACGCGCAGTACTTC
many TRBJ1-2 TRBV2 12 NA CASSLDNFGYTF TGTGCCAGCAGTCTCGACAACTTTGGCTACACCTTC
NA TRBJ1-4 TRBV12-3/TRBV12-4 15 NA CASSQGSPTNEKLFF TGTGCCAGCAGTCAGGGGTCCCCAACTAATGAAAAACTGTTTTTT
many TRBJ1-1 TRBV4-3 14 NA CASSQGAGTTEAFF TGCGCCAGCAGCCAAGGGGCGGGGACCACTGAAGCTTTCTTT
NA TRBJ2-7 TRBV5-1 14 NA CASSLGSGGQEQYF TGCGCCAGCAGCTTGGGGTCAGGGGGGCAAGAGCAGTACTTC
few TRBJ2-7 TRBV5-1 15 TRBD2 CASSSLAGGIHEQYF TGCGCCAGCAGCTCCTTAGCGGGAGGGATCCACGAGCAGTACTTC
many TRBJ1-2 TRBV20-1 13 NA CSARGGVNYGYTF TGCAGTGCTAGAGGTGGTGTTAACTATGGCTACACCTTC
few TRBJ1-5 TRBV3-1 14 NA CASSQDPSNQPQHF TGTGCTAGCAGCCAAGATCCTAGCAATCAGCCCCAGCATTTT
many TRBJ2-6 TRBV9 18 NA CASSVGPVRSSGANVLTF TGTGCCAGCAGCGTAGGGCCGGTGAGGTCCTCTGGGGCCAACGTCCTGACTTTC
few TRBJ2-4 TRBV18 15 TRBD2 CASSPSGRATNIQYF TGTGCCAGCTCCCCCAGCGGGAGGGCCACAAACATTCAGTACTTC
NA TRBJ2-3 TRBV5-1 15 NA CASSLGQSSVATQYF TGCGCCAGCAGCTTGGGCCAGTCTTCTGTAGCTACGCAGTATTTT
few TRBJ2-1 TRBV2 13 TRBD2 CATTLSGKTQKFF TGTGCCACTACTCTTAGCGGGAAAACCCAGAAGTTCTTC
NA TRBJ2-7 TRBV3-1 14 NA CASSQDLPAREQYF TGTGCCAGCAGCCAAGATCTCCCCGCCCGGGAGCAGTACTTC
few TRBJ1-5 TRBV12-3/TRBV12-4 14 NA CASSLVYDNQPQHF TGTGCCAGCAGTTTGGTGTACGACAATCAGCCCCAGCATTTT
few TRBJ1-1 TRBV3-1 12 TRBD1 CASSTGGRRAFF TGTGCCAGCAGTACAGGGGGGCGCAGAGCTTTCTTT
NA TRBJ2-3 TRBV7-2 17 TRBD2 CASSLVALAGGTDTQYF TGTGCCAGCAGCTTAGTGGCTCTAGCGGGGGGAACAGATACGCAGTATTTT
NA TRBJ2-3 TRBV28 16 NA CASTLEGDRGTDTQYF TGTGCCAGCACCCTCGAAGGGGACCGAGGCACAGATACGCAGTATTTT
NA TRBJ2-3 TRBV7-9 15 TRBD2 CASSFTQLAGDTQYF TGTGCCAGCAGCTTTACCCAACTAGCGGGAGATACGCAGTATTTT
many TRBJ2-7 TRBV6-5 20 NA CASSYSSGRGHGGSVGEQYF TGTGCCAGCAGTTACTCGTCGGGCAGGGGGCACGGCGGGAGTGTGGGCGAGCAGTACTTC
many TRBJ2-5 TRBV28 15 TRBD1 CASKLTGTGGETQYF TGTGCCAGCAAACTCACCGGGACAGGGGGCGAGACCCAGTACTTC
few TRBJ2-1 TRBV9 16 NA CASSLSLARGYNEQFF TGTGCCAGCAGCCTCAGTCTAGCGAGGGGATACAATGAGCAGTTCTTC
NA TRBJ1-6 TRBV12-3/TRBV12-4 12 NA CASAAPGSPLHF TGTGCCAGCGCCGCCCCAGGGTCACCCCTCCACTTT
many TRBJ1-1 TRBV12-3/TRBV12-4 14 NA CASSSVVLNTEAFF TGTGCCAGCAGTTCCGTGGTTTTGAACACTGAAGCTTTCTTT
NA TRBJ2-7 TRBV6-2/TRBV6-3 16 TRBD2 CASSSLAGRDSYEQYF TGTGCCAGCAGTTCGTTAGCGGGTCGGGATTCCTACGAGCAGTACTTC
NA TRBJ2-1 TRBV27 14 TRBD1 CASSLSTGVDEQFF TGTGCCAGCAGTTTATCGACAGGGGTTGATGAGCAGTTCTTC
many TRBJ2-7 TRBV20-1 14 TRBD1 CSAAGTGAAREQYF TGCAGTGCGGCCGGGACAGGGGCTGCCAGAGAGCAGTACTTC
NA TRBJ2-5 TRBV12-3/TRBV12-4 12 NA CASSLGTVEQYF TGTGCCAGCAGTTTAGGGACAGTTGAGCAGTACTTC
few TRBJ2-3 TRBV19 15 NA CASSSAGPSTDTQYF TGTGCCAGTAGTTCCGCGGGGCCTAGCACAGATACGCAGTATTTT